This is a list of T cell receptor beta chains from one sample in a study of CD8+ T cells in alopecia areata. Data came from immunoSEQ multiplex PCR; TCRdb stores just in-frame clones and leaves some out. The sample lists about 76,000 clones; around two thirds were seen once. Source: CD8+ T cells sorted from blood, taken at week 24, from a patient treated with tofacitinib. The receptors derive from a human donor with alopecia areata. Each CDR3 is given with its conserved first and last residue. A D gene is named only where the DNA matches it firmly. Only some rows state a clone size, as once, few, many or a class for expanded clones.

CDR3: CASSESTGAANTGELFF
DNA: TGTGCCAGCAGTGAGTCTACAGGCGCTGCGAACACCGGGGAGCTGTTTTTT
D: NA
J: TRBJ2-2
size: NA
V: TRBV2

CDR3: CASRDRDPYEQYF
DNA: TGTGCCAGCAGGGACAGGGACCCCTACGAGCAGTACTTC
D: TRBD1
J: TRBJ2-7
size: NA
V: TRBV28

CDR3: CASSQVGNSGGAGTDTQYF
DNA: TGCGCCAGCAGCCAAGTTGGTAATAGCGGGGGGGCGGGCACAGATACGCAGTATTTT
D: TRBD2
J: TRBJ2-3
size: NA
V: TRBV4-1

CDR3: CASSPVRGGTDTQYF
DNA: TGCGCCAGCAGCCCAGTGAGAGGGGGCACAGATACGCAGTATTTT
D: NA
J: TRBJ2-3
size: NA
V: TRBV4-3

CDR3: CASSSPSDWGYTF
DNA: TGTGCCAGCAGCTCCCCCTCGGACTGGGGCTACACCTTC
D: NA
J: TRBJ1-2
size: NA
V: TRBV7-9

CDR3: CASSIDGSSYNEQFF
DNA: TGTGCCAGTAGTATAGACGGCAGCTCCTACAATGAGCAGTTCTTC
D: NA
J: TRBJ2-1
size: medium-sized
V: TRBV19

CDR3: CASSAWTGDTEAFF
DNA: TGTGCCAGCAGTGCCTGGACAGGGGACACTGAAGCTTTCTTT
D: TRBD1
J: TRBJ1-1
size: NA
V: TRBV2

CDR3: CASSLVGTGRDTSTDTQYF
DNA: TGTGCCAGCAGCTTAGTGGGGACAGGGCGGGACACTAGCACAGATACGCAGTATTTT
D: TRBD1
J: TRBJ2-3
size: few
V: TRBV7-2

CDR3: CASSGATGPYGYTF
DNA: TGTGCCAGCAGTGGTGCGACAGGACCTTATGGCTACACCTTC
D: NA
J: TRBJ1-2
size: medium-sized
V: TRBV2

CDR3: CASKRGGQETQYF
DNA: TGTGCCAGTAAACGAGGCGGCCAAGAGACCCAGTACTTC
D: NA
J: TRBJ2-5
size: NA
V: TRBV6-5

CDR3: CASSADAGSEQYF
DNA: TGCGCCAGCTCCGCCGATGCAGGGTCCGAGCAGTACTTC
D: NA
J: TRBJ2-7
size: NA
V: TRBV4-1

CDR3: CASSLIGTEAFF
DNA: TGTGCCAGCAGTTTAATCGGCACTGAAGCTTTCTTT
D: NA
J: TRBJ1-1
size: NA
V: TRBV28

CDR3: CASSGGHGANSPLHF
DNA: TGCGCCAGCAGCGGGGGACACGGTGCTAATTCACCCCTCCACTTT
D: NA
J: TRBJ1-6
size: NA
V: TRBV5-1

CDR3: CSVYTSGNSGNTIYF
DNA: TGCAGCGTCTACACTTCAGGGAACTCTGGAAACACCATATATTTT
D: NA
J: TRBJ1-3
size: few
V: TRBV29-1

CDR3: CASSFGGASTF
DNA: TGTGCCAGCAGCTTTGGCGGAGCCAGCACCTTC
D: NA
J: TRBJ1-2
size: few
V: TRBV7-9

CDR3: CASSSGGGGIPYEQYF
DNA: TGCGCCAGCAGCTCCGGCGGCGGGGGGATTCCCTACGAGCAGTACTTC
D: TRBD2
J: TRBJ2-7
size: few
V: TRBV5-1